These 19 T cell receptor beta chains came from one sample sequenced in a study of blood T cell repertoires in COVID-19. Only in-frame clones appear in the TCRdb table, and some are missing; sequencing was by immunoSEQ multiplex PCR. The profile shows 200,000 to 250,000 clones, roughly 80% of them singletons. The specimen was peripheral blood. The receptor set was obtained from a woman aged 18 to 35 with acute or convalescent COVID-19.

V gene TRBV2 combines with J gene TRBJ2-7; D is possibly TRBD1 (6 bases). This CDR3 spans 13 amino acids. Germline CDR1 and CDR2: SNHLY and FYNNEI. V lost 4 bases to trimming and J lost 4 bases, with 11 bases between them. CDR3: CASSGLGQYEQYF. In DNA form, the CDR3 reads TGTGCCAGCAGTGGCCTTGGACAGTACGAGCAGTACTTC.

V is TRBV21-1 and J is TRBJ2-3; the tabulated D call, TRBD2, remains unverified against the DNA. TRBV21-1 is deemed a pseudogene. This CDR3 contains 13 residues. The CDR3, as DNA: TGTGCCAGCAGTAGCGGGGCCACAGATACGCAGTATTTT. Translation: CASSSGATDTQYF.

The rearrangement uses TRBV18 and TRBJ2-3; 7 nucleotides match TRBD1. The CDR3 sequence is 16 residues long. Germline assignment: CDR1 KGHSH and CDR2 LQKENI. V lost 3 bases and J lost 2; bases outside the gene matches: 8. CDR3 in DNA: TGTGCCAGCTCACCTTTAGGGGGCGAGGCCACAGATACGCAGTATTTT. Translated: CASSPLGGEATDTQYF. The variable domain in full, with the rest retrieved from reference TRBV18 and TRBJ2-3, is NAGVMQNPRHLVRRRGQEARLRCSPMKGHSHVYWYRQLPEEGLKFMVYLQKENIIDESGMPKERFSAEFPKEGPSILRIQQVVRGDSAAYFCASSPLGGEATDTQYFGPGTRLTVL.

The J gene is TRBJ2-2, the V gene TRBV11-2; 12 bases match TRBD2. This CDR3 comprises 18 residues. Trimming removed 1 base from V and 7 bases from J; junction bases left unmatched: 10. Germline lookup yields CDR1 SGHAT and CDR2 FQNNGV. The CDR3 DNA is TGTGCCAGCAGCTTAGTCGATTTGACTAGCGGGAGAAGCGGGGAGCTGTTTTTT. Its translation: CASSLVDLTSGRSGELFF.

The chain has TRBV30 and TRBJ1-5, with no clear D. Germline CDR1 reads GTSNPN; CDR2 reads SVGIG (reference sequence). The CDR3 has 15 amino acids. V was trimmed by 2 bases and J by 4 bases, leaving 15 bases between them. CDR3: CAWSQPFELNQPQHF. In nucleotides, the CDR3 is TGTGCCTGGAGTCAGCCCTTCGAACTAAATCAGCCCCAGCATTTT.

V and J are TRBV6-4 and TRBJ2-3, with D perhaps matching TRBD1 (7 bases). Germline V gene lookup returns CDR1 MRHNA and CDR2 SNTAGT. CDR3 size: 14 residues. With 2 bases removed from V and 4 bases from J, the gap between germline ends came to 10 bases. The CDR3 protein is CASSDTGEADTQYF. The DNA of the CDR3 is TGTGCCAGCAGTGACACAGGGGAGGCAGATACGCAGTATTTT.

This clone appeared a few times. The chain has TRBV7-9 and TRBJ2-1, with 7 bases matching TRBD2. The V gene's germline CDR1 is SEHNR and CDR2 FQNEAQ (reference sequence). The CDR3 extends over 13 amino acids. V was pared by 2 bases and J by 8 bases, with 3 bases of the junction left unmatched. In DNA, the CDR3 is TGTGCCAGCAGCTTATATGGACTAGATGAGCAGTTCTTC. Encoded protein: CASSLYGLDEQFF.

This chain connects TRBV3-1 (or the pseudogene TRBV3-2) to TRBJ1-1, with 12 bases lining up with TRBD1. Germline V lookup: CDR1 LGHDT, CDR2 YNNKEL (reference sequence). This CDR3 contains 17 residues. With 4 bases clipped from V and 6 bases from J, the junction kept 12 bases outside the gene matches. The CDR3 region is CASSPSFLGTGGPEAFF. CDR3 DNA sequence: TGTGCCAGCAGCCCTTCATTTTTAGGGACAGGGGGCCCTGAAGCTTTCTTT.

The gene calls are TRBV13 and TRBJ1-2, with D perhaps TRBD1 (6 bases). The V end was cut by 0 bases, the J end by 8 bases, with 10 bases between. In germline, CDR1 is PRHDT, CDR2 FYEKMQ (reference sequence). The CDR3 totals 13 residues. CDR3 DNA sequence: TGTGCCAGCAGCTTAGGGGGGGCAAGGGGCTACACCTTC. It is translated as CASSLGGARGYTF. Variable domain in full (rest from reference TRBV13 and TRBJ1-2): AAGVIQSPRHLIKEKRETATLKCYPIPRHDTVYWYQQGPGQDPQFLISFYEKMQSDKGSIPDRFSAQQFSDYHSELNMSSLELGDSALYFCASSLGGARGYTFGSGTRLTVV.

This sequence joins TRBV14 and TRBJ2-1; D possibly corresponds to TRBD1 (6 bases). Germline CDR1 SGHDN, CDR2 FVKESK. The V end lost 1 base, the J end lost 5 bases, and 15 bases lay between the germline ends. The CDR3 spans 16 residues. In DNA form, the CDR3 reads TGTGCCAGCAGCCAAGGGGTTGGTCAGGGGCACAATGAGCAGTTCTTC. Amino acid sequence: CASSQGVGQGHNEQFF.

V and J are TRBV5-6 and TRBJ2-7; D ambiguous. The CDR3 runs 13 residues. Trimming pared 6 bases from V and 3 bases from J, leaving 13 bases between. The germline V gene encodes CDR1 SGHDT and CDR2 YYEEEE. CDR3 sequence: CASKKTKSYEQYF. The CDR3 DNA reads TGTGCCAGCAAGAAAACTAAAAGCTACGAGCAGTACTTC.

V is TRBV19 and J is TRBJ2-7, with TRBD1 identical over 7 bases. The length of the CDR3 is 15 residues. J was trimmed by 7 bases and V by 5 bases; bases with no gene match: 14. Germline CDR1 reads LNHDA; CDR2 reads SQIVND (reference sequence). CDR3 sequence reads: CASSPIDRAPGEQYF. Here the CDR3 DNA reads TGTGCCAGTAGTCCCATAGACAGGGCTCCTGGGGAGCAGTACTTC.

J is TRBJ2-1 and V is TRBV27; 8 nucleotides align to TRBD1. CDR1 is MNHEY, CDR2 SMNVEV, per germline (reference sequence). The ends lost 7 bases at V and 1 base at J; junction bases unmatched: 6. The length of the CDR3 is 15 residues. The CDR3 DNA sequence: TGTGCCAGCACACGAGACAGGGGATCCTACAATGAGCAGTTCTTC. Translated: CASTRDRGSYNEQFF.

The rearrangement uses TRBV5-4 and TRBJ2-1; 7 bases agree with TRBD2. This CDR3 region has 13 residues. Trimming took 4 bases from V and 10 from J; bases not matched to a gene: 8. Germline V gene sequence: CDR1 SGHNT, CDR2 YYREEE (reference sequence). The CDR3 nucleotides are TGTGCCAGCAGCCTCGGTACTAGCGAGGAGCAGTTCTTC. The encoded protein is CASSLGTSEEQFF.

This CDR3 reads CASSPRLAGHYEQYF. DNA of the CDR3: TGTGCCAGCAGTCCTCGACTAGCGGGACATTACGAGCAGTACTTC. J is TRBJ2-7 and V is TRBV6-1; 11 nucleotides align to TRBD2. J was trimmed by 4 bases and V by 5 bases; bases with no gene match: 7. The CDR3 is made up of 15 amino acids. CDR1 is MNHNS and CDR2 is SASEGT in the germline V gene.

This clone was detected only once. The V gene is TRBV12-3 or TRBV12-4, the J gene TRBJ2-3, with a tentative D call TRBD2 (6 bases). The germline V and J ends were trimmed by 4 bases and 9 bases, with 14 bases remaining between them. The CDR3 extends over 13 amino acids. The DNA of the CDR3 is TGTGCCAGCAGTTGGGGACTTTATGAAACGCAGTATTTT. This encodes CASSWGLYETQYF.

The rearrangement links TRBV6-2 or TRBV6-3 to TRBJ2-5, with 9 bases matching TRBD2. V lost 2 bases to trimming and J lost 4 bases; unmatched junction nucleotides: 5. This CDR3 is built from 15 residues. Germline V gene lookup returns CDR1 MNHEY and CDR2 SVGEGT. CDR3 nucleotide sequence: TGTGCCAGCAGTTACGCGGGAGGGCCGCGAGAGACCCAGTACTTC. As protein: CASSYAGGPRETQYF.

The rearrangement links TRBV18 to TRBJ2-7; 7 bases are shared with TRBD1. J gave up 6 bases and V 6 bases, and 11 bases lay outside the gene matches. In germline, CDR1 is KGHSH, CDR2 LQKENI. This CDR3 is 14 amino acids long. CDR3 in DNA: TGTGCCAGCTCCCCAGACCTTACAGGGGCCGAGCAGTACTTC. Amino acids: CASSPDLTGAEQYF. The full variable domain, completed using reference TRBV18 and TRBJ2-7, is NAGVMQNPRHLVRRRGQEARLRCSPMKGHSHVYWYRQLPEEGLKFMVYLQKENIIDESGMPKERFSAEFPKEGPSILRIQQVVRGDSAAYFCASSPDLTGAEQYFGPGTRLTVT.

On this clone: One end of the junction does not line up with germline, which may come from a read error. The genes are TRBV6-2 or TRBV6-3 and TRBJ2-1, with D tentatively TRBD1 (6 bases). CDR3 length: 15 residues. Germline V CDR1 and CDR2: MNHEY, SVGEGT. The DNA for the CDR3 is TGTGCCAGCAGTTACTCGGTGACAGGTAGCAATAAGCAGTTCTTC. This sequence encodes CASSYSVTGSNKQFF.